Here is one T cell receptor (beta chain) with its context. This record comes from a study of blood T cell repertoires in COVID-19. Study-wide background: T cells, B-cell-depleted T cells, or PBMCs supplied cDNA or gDNA.

Participants, about 18 to 90 years old, spanned 25 or so US areas. Recovered Cohort 3 donors showed two negative PCRs, clearance, or symptom resolution. The V gene's germline CDR1 is MRHNA and CDR2 SNTAGT. Trimming took 0 bases from V and 4 from J; bases not matched to a gene: 3. The length of the CDR3 is 16 residues. Using immunoSEQ multiplex PCR, the repertoire was profiled, and TCRdb retains in-frame clones only, with some absent. The sample contains 300,000 to 450,000 clones, 70% to 90% of which appear only once. Sequencing was performed on PBMCs or T cells enriched from blood (not recorded which). The gene calls are TRBV6-4 and TRBJ1-5; 10 nucleotides match TRBD1. This TCR was sampled from a young man who had recovered from COVID-19. CDR3 residues: CASSDSTGGVNQPQHF. The DNA for the CDR3 is TGTGCCAGCAGTGACTCGACAGGGGGCGTGAATCAGCCCCAGCATTTT.